Below, 18 T cell receptor beta chains from the same sample are listed, as sequenced in a study of post-analysis software for immune sequencing data. Unique molecular identifiers were present in the TCR beta cDNA libraries. A single record per CDR3 protein comes from TCRdb applying MiXCR to the PCR reads. The table has 750,000 to 900,000 distinct CDR3 sequences, approximately 44% seen once. Broader study findings: Roughly five TRBV segments appeared more often in patients than in controls, and TRBV5-6, TRBV5-1 and TRBV20-1 were among these.

No cognate antigen is known for these TCRs. Sequencing was carried out using blood. All receptors derive from a girl aged 10 to 17 with multiple sclerosis.

This clonotype was seen more than once but under ten times. J is TRBJ2-6 and V is TRBV5-1; D gene unclear. The CDR3 is made up of 17 amino acids. CDR1 and CDR2 (germline): SGHRS, YFSETQ. Trimming removed 0 bases from V and 1 base from J, with 11 bases in between. The DNA of the CDR3 is TGCGCCAGCAGCTTGGGGGCGCTCTCTTCTGGGGCCAACGTCCTGACTTTC. This codes for CASSLGALSSGANVLTF.

This clonotype was detected only a few times. The rearrangement uses TRBV27 and TRBJ1-1; 7 bases are shared with TRBD1. Losses at the gene ends were 4 bases for V and 5 bases for J; bases not matched to a gene: 10. Germline values: CDR1 MNHEY, CDR2 SMNVEV (reference sequence). The CDR3 extends over 15 amino acids. The CDR3 sequence: CASSWYRGGRTEAFF. DNA for the CDR3: TGTGCCAGCAGTTGGTACAGGGGCGGGCGTACTGAAGCTTTCTTT.

The gene calls are TRBV20-1 and TRBJ1-1, with a tentative D call TRBD1 (5 bases). The ends were cut back, 3 bases at V and 5 bases at J, with 16 bases in the middle. Germline V lookup: CDR1 DFQATT, CDR2 SNEGSKA (reference sequence). This CDR3 region has 14 residues. CDR3 loop: CSARSPGGDTEAFF. The CDR3 DNA follows: TGCAGTGCTAGGTCCCCCGGGGGGGATACTGAAGCTTTCTTT.

As to this clonotype: One end of the junction is discordant with germline, which a read error may explain. The CDR3: CASSLPGGSYNEQFF. The CDR3 DNA follows: TGTGCCAGCAGTTTACCGGGGGGCTCCTACAATGAGCAGTTCTTC. This chain uses TRBV5-1 with TRBJ2-1; 7 nucleotides line up with TRBD2. In germline, CDR1 is SGHRS, CDR2 YFSETQ. CDR3 size: 15 residues.

The V call is TRBV27, the J call TRBJ2-5; 10 bases map to TRBD2. With 8 bases clipped from V and 5 bases from J, the junction kept 5 bases outside the gene matches. The germline V gene encodes CDR1 MNHEY and CDR2 SMNVEV (reference sequence). The CDR3 contains 13 residues. CDR3 bases: TGTGCCAGCGTAGCGGGAGGTTCGGAGACCCAGTACTTC. It encodes CASVAGGSETQYF.

This clonotype was detected a few times. The chain recombines TRBV7-9 with TRBJ1-5, with D uncertain. Trimming pared 1 base from V and 7 bases from J, leaving 11 bases between. The CDR3 has 14 residues. The germline V gene has CDR1 SEHNR and CDR2 FQNEAQ (reference sequence). The chain's CDR3 is CASSLGWGLQPQHF. As DNA, the CDR3 is TGTGCCAGCAGCTTAGGGTGGGGTCTCCAGCCCCAGCATTTT.

Details on this clonotype: It may be a read error: a sequence one base away is much more abundant. V is TRBV27 and J is TRBJ2-7; 8 nucleotides align to TRBD2. Germline-derived CDR1 and CDR2 are MNHEY and SMNVEV (reference sequence). The CDR3 totals 14 residues. The CDR3 sequence is CASSSGLGGYERYF. CDR3 DNA: TGTGCCAGCAGTTCGGGACTAGGAGGCTACGAGCGGTACTTC.

The chain uses TRBV10-3 and TRBJ2-1; TRBD2 matches at 7 bases. V shed 6 bases, J shed 2 bases, and the junction held 1 base outside the gene matches. The CDR3 spans 13 residues. The germline V gene encodes CDR1 ENHRY and CDR2 SYGVKD. The DNA for the CDR3 is TGTGCCATCAGGGGAGGGCCCTACAATGAGCAGTTCTTC. Translation gives CAIRGGPYNEQFF.

This clonotype appeared a single time. The chain uses TRBV12-3 or TRBV12-4 and TRBJ1-1; maybe TRBD1 (6 bases). The ends were cut back, 5 bases at V and 0 bases at J, with 13 bases in the middle. This CDR3 spans 15 amino acids. CDR3: CASSQTGHLNTEAFF. CDR3 coding DNA: TGTGCCAGCAGTCAAACGGGACACTTGAACACTGAAGCTTTCTTT.

This clonotype was seen a few times. The chain couples TRBV7-9 to TRBJ2-5; TRBD2 matches at 7 bases. Trimming removed 5 bases from V and 5 bases from J; junction bases left unmatched: 5. The CDR3 is made up of 13 amino acids. Germline CDR1 reads SEHNR; CDR2 reads FQNEAQ (reference sequence). The CDR3 bases are TGTGCCAGCAGCCGGACTAGTGGGGAGACCCAGTACTTC. Translation gives CASSRTSGETQYF.

The chain carries TRBV6-5 and TRBJ1-5; D call uncertain. Germline CDR1 and CDR2: MNHEY and SVGAGI. V lost 2 bases and J 4 bases, leaving 6 bases between the germline ends. The CDR3 is 13 amino acids. The DNA of the CDR3 is TGTGCCAGCAGTTACAGGGAGAATCAGCCCCAGCATTTT. This encodes CASSYRENQPQHF.

The chain couples TRBV27 to TRBJ1-1; D is uncertain. CDR3 length: 15 amino acids. V lost 7 bases, J lost 4 bases, and 19 bases lay in between. The germline gives CDR1 MNHEY, CDR2 SMNVEV (reference sequence). The chain's CDR3 is CASKDDGNPVTEAFF. The CDR3 DNA reads TGTGCCAGCAAAGATGACGGCAACCCGGTCACTGAAGCTTTCTTT.

The J gene is TRBJ2-1, the V gene TRBV11-3; TRBD2 matches at 11 bases. V was clipped by 0 bases and J by 2 bases; unmatched bases: 12. This CDR3 contains 20 residues. Germline V gene lookup returns CDR1 SGHNT and CDR2 YENEEA. The CDR3 region is CASSLDSRLAGGGPYNEQFF. In nucleotides, the CDR3 is TGTGCCAGCAGCTTAGATTCCCGGCTAGCGGGAGGAGGGCCCTACAATGAGCAGTTCTTC.

The CDR3 loop reads CASSFGGEEQYF. The CDR3 coding sequence is TGCGCCAGCAGCTTCGGAGGGGAAGAGCAGTACTTC. The chain combines TRBV5-1 with TRBJ2-7; D is perhaps TRBD2 (6 bases). The germline gives CDR1 SGHRS, CDR2 YFSETQ. Trimming removed 2 bases from V and 7 bases from J, with 10 bases in between. CDR3 size: 12 residues. The whole variable domain, remainder taken from reference TRBV5-1 and TRBJ2-7, is KAGVTQTPRYLIKTRGQQVTLSCSPISGHRSVSWYQQTPGQGLQFLFEYFSETQRNKGNFPGRFSGRQFSNSRSEMNVSTLELGDSALYLCASSFGGEEQYFGPGTRLTVT.

The chain joins TRBV4-1 to TRBJ2-5; D perhaps matches TRBD2 (6 bases). Germline V CDR1 and CDR2: MGHRA, YSYEKL. This CDR3 spans 15 amino acids. Trimming shortened V by 1 base and J by 3 bases, and 12 bases separated the two germline ends. The CDR3 DNA reads as TGCGCCAGCAGCCAAGGCGGGACGCCCAAAGAGACCCAGTACTTC. Translation gives CASSQGGTPKETQYF.

As regards this clonotype: Germline is not matched at one junction end, which may reflect a read error. This chain connects TRBV28 to TRBJ2-1; 7 positions match TRBD2. The germline V gene has CDR1 MDHEN and CDR2 SYDVKM. CDR3 length: 14 amino acids. CDR3 bases: TGTGCCGGCAGGAGCGGGACGATGATCAATGAGCAGTTCTTC. It codes for CAGRSGTMINEQFF.

The rearrangement joins TRBV20-1 to TRBJ2-1; D is undetermined. Germline CDR1 is DFQATT and CDR2 is SNEGSKA (reference sequence). Trimming pared 5 bases from V and 4 bases from J, leaving 9 bases between. The CDR3 sequence is 12 residues long. The CDR3 region is CSASGVYNEQFF. The CDR3 nucleotides read TGCAGTGCTTCAGGAGTGTACAATGAGCAGTTCTTC.

The chain joins TRBV28 to TRBJ2-5; 12 bases are shared with TRBD2. The CDR3 length is 15 residues. Germline lookup yields CDR1 MDHEN and CDR2 SYDVKM. J gave up 5 bases and V 5 bases, and 6 bases lay outside the gene matches. CDR3 amino acids: CASSHRLAGDETQYF. The CDR3 coding sequence is TGTGCCAGCAGTCACCGACTAGCGGGAGATGAGACCCAGTACTTC.